Below, 17 T cell receptor beta chains from the same sample are listed, as sequenced in a study of blood T cell repertoires in COVID-19. Method: immunoSEQ multiplex PCR; TCRdb's copy keeps in-frame clones and lacks some. The repertoire holds about 60,000 clones, with 80% to 90% as singletons. What was sequenced was peripheral blood. These receptors came from a human donor in a cohort sampled during active COVID-19.

The chain is built from TRBV24-1 and TRBJ2-1, with D tentatively TRBD2 (6 bases). V lost 4 bases and J 0 bases, leaving 18 bases between the germline ends. CDR1 is KGHDR and CDR2 is SFDVKD in the germline V gene. The CDR3 runs to 18 residues. The CDR3 loop is CATSDPARAGRSYNEQFF. The CDR3, as DNA: TGTGCCACCAGTGACCCTGCCCGTGCGGGGCGCTCCTACAATGAGCAGTTCTTC.

This clone showed up just once. The chain recombines TRBV5-3 with TRBJ2-4; D remains ambiguous. TRBV5-3 is recorded as an ORF, its role being uncertain. The CDR3 has 16 residues. V was clipped by 7 bases and J by 3 bases, with 20 bases between them. The CDR3 DNA reads as TGTGCCAGAGCACTAACTCCGAAGGTGGTCAAAAACATTCAGTACTTC. Its translation: CARALTPKVVKNIQYF.

The rearrangement uses TRBV2 and TRBJ1-2, with 8 bases aligning to TRBD1. Germline CDR1 and CDR2: SNHLY and FYNNEI. With 6 bases clipped from V and 5 bases from J, the junction kept 11 bases outside the gene matches. CDR3 length equals 15 residues. The CDR3 nucleotides read TGTGCCAGCAGACTGACCGGGACAGGAGATTATGGCTACACCTTC. Encoded protein: CASRLTGTGDYGYTF.

The rearrangement links TRBV29-1 to TRBJ2-1, with 7 bases identical to TRBD2. The CDR3 runs to 14 residues. The germline V gene encodes CDR1 SQVTM and CDR2 ANQGSEA. Losses at the gene ends were 4 bases for V and 6 bases for J; bases not matched to a gene: 9. CDR3 coding DNA: TGCAGCGTTGCGGGGGGTCCCCTACGCAATGAGCAGTTCTTC. Residues: CSVAGGPLRNEQFF.

The genes are TRBV3-1 (or the pseudogene TRBV3-2) and TRBJ1-2; TRBD1 might be the D (5 bases). This CDR3 is 18 amino acids long. The V end lost 4 bases, the J end lost 0 bases, and 21 bases lay between the germline ends. Per the germline V gene, CDR1 is LGHDT and CDR2 is YNNKEL (reference sequence). The CDR3 reads CASSPQTRFDSSNYGYTF. The CDR3 coding sequence is TGTGCCAGCAGCCCCCAAACTCGCTTTGACAGCTCTAACTATGGCTACACCTTC.

This clone was observed once. This chain connects TRBV7-2 to TRBJ2-3; 10 nucleotides agree with TRBD2. Germline V CDR1 and CDR2: SGHTA, FQGNSA. This CDR3 has 16 residues. V lost 5 bases to trimming and J lost 4 bases; unmatched junction nucleotides: 9. The DNA for the CDR3 is TGTGCCAGCAGCGGCTCTAGCGGGAGTGCCTCAGATACGCAGTATTTT. It translates to CASSGSSGSASDTQYF.

The V gene is TRBV5-5, the J gene TRBJ2-7, with 7 bases lining up with TRBD2. This CDR3 is 15 amino acids long. Germline lookup yields CDR1 SGHKS and CDR2 YYEKEE (reference sequence). Trimming removed 4 bases from V and 0 bases from J; junction bases left unmatched: 7. This CDR3 reads CASSRGDVGSYEQYF. CDR3 nucleotides: TGTGCCAGCAGCCGGGGGGACGTCGGCTCCTACGAGCAGTACTTC.

The CDR3 coding sequence is TGTGCCAGTAGTAGGAGACAGGGGGGAAGCAATCAGCCCCAGCATTTT. Protein sequence: CASSRRQGGSNQPQHF. V and J are TRBV19 and TRBJ1-5, with 9 positions matching TRBD1. Germline assignment: CDR1 LNHDA and CDR2 SQIVND (reference sequence). After removal of 4 bases from V and 1 base from J, the junction contained 5 bases not matched to a gene. The CDR3 extends over 16 amino acids.

The rearrangement links TRBV18 to TRBJ2-3, with 7 bases lining up with TRBD1. V lost 1 base, J lost 0 bases, and 13 bases stayed unmatched. The CDR3 sequence is 19 residues long. Germline CDR1 and CDR2: KGHSH and LQKENI. The DNA of the CDR3 is TGTGCCAGCTCACCACTGGGACAGCGATCCCAAGCTAGCACAGATACGCAGTATTTT. Translated: CASSPLGQRSQASTDTQYF.

Here the CDR3 reads CASSSFGQGAQKSGNTIYF. The DNA of the CDR3 is TGTGCCAGCTCATCTTTCGGACAGGGGGCCCAAAAATCTGGAAACACCATATATTTT. This chain links TRBV18 with TRBJ1-3; 11 nucleotides line up with TRBD1. Trimming at V came to 5 bases and at J to 1 base, leaving 13 bases not matched to a gene. Germline V CDR1 and CDR2: KGHSH, LQKENI. This CDR3 is 19 amino acids long.

The rearrangement links TRBV3-1 (or the pseudogene TRBV3-2) to TRBJ2-7; TRBD1 aligns across 11 bases. Unmatched junction bases numbered 7, after V lost 1 base and J lost 2 bases. Germline V gene data show CDR1 as LGHDT and CDR2 as YNNKEL (reference sequence). The CDR3 contains 17 residues. For the CDR3, the DNA is TGTGCCAGCAGCCAAGCGTTTGTGGGACAGGGGGCCTACGAGCAGTACTTC. Protein sequence: CASSQAFVGQGAYEQYF.

In its sample, this clone was seen once. In DNA, the CDR3 is TGTGCCAGCAGTTCCTCCGGGACAGGGGTGTTATGGTATGGCTACACCTTC. Translated, it gives CASSSSGTGVLWYGYTF. The chain carries TRBV28 and TRBJ1-2, with TRBD1 matching 10 bases. CDR3 size: 17 residues. Germline CDR1 reads MDHEN; CDR2 reads SYDVKM. J gave up 5 bases and V 4 bases, and 13 bases lay outside the gene matches.

The chain is built from TRBV14 and TRBJ2-3; 8 bases are a match to TRBD1. V was pared by 6 bases and J by 2 bases, with 4 bases of the junction left unmatched. Looked up from germline, CDR1 is SGHDN and CDR2 is FVKESK. CDR3 length: 14 amino acids. The CDR3 loop reads CASRMTGATDTQYF. The CDR3 DNA sequence: TGTGCCAGCAGGATGACAGGGGCCACAGATACGCAGTATTTT.

J is TRBJ1-2 and V is TRBV9; weak D call: TRBD1 (5 bases). V was shortened by 4 bases and J by 7 bases, with 11 bases between the two germline ends. The CDR3 runs 12 residues. From germline, CDR1 is SGDLS and CDR2 YYNGEE. CDR3 residues: CASSSTAFGYTF. CDR3 nucleotide sequence: TGTGCCAGCAGCTCGACAGCTTTTGGCTACACCTTC.

The V and J genes are TRBV6-5 and TRBJ2-5, with TRBD1 matching 7 bases. The germline V gene has CDR1 MNHEY and CDR2 SVGAGI. Trimming cost V 4 bases and J 5 bases; bases outside gene matches: 4. The CDR3 totals 13 residues. The CDR3 DNA reads TGTGCCAGCAGTTCTGACAGGGCTGAGACCCAGTACTTC. It translates to CASSSDRAETQYF.

The V gene is TRBV28, the J gene TRBJ2-2; possibly TRBD2 for D (5 bases). CDR3 size: 16 residues. CDR1 is MDHEN and CDR2 is SYDVKM in the germline V gene. V lost 3 bases and J 4 bases, leaving 15 bases between the germline ends. Here the CDR3 DNA reads TGTGCCAGCAGTTTGTCGGACGCGGCGGGCACCGGGGAGCTGTTTTTT. Its translation: CASSLSDAAGTGELFF.

The V gene is TRBV5-6, the J gene TRBJ1-2, with TRBD1 matching over 7 bases. Germline lookup yields CDR1 SGHDT and CDR2 YYEEEE. The CDR3 runs 15 residues. After removal of 0 bases from V and 4 bases from J, the junction contained 6 bases not matched to a gene. The CDR3 loop is CASSLGLTGTYGYTF. CDR3 DNA: TGTGCCAGCAGCTTGGGGCTGACAGGGACCTATGGCTACACCTTC.